The clone carrying this T cell receptor (beta chain) occurred once. The antigen is undetermined. Sequencing used immunoSEQ multiplex PCR; TCRdb keeps in-frame clones, though not all of them. The profile shows fewer than 25,000 clones, about 90% of them singletons. With 5 bases removed from V and 2 bases from J, the gap between germline ends came to 11 bases. Germline loops: CDR1 MNHEY, CDR2 SMNVEV (reference sequence). The CDR3 totals 14 residues. The sample comes from a study of T cells in localized non-small cell lung cancer. The study, taken as a whole, reports: The appearance of a median approximately 57 of the top 100 tumor clones was seen in adjacent lung. Elevated blood T cell density was associated with longer overall survival. Uninvolved adjacent lung had more T cell clonality than any other tissue, topping tumor. Owing to sequencing of a solitary tumor region, heterogeneity cannot be discounted.

This clonotype originated in a male donor aged 60 or older with stage I squamous cell lung carcinoma. This chain joins TRBV27 and TRBJ2-3; D unresolved. This specimen was peripheral blood, taken before any cancer treatment. The CDR3 coding sequence is TGTGCCAGCAGTCGCTCCGGGTCCACAGATACGCAGTATTTT. Translation: CASSRSGSTDTQYF.